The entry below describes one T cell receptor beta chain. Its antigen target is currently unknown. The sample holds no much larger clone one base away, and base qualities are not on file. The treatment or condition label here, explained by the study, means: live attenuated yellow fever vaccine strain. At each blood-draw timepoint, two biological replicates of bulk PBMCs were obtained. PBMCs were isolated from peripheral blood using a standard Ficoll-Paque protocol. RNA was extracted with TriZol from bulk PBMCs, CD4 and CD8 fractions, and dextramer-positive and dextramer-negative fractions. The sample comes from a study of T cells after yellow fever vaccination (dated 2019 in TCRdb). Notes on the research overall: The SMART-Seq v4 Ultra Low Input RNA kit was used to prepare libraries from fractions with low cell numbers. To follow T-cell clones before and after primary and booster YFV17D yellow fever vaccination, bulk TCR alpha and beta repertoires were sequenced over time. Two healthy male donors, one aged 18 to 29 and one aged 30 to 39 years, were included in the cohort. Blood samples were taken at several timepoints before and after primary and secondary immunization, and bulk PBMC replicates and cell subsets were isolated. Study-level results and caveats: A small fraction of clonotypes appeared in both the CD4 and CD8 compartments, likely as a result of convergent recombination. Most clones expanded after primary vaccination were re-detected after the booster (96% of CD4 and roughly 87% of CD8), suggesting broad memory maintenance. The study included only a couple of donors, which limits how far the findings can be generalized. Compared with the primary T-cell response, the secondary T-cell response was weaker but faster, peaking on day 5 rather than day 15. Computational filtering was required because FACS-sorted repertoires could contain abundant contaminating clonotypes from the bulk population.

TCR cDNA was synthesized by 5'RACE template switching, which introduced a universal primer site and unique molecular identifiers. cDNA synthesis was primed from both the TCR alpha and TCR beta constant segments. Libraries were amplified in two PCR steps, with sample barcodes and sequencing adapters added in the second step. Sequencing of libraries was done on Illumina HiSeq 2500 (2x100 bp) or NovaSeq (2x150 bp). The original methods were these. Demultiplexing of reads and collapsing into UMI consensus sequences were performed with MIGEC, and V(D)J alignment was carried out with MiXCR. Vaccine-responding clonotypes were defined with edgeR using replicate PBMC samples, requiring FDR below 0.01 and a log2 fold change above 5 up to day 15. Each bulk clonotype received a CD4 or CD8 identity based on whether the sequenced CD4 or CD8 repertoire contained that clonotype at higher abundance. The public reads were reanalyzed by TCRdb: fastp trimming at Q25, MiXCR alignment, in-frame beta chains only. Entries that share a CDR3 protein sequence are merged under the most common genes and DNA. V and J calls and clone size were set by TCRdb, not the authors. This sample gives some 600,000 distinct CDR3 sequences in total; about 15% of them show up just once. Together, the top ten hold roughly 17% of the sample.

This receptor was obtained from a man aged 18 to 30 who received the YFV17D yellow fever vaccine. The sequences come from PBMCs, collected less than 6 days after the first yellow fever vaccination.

The CDR3 in this case is CASSSSGTGGEKLFF. The DNA is as follows: TGTGCCAGCAGTTCATCCGGGACAGGAGGCGAAAAACTGTTTTTT. This receptor chain uses TRBV27 and TRBJ1-4; TRBD1 lines up with 8 middle nucleotides. CDR1 and CDR2 are read off the germline V gene (reference sequence) as MNHEY and SMNVEV. The CDR3 holds 15 amino acids from the cysteine to the phenylalanine. The sequence is cut down to CDR3 DNA, 45 bases in frame from base 1. From V the trimming removes 4 bases and from J it removes 8 bases, while the gene matches leave 9 bases of the junction unaccounted for.